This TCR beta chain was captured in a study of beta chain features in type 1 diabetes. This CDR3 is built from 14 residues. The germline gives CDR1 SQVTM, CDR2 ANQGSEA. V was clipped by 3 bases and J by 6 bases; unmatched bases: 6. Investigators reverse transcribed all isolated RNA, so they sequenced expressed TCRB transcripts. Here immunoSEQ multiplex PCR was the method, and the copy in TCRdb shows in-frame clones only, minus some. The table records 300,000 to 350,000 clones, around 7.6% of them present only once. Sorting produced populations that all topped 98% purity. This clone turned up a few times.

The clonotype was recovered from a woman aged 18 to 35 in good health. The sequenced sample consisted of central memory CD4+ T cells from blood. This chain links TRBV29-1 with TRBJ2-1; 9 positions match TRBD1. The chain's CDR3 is CSVDGTGKINEQFF. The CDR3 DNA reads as TGCAGCGTTGACGGGACAGGGAAAATCAATGAGCAGTTCTTC.